One sample yielded the 20 T cell receptor delta chains listed below, sequenced in a study of γδ T cells in repeated Plasmodium falciparum infection. TCRdb redid the clone calls on the multiplex PCR reads with CATT. This table holds more than 70,000 delta-chain clones, 0.75% to 1% found once. Flow sorting of PBMC yielded separate Vgamma9/Vdelta2+ and Vdelta2-negative gammadelta T cell populations for bulk repertoire analysis. Sequencing was carried out using gamma-delta T cells from blood. These receptors came from a pool of human donors (malaria-infected and uninfected, not separated).

At least ten counts were recorded for this clone. Translating this DNA gives a protein that differs at residue 5 from the TCRdb one, which belongs to a much larger clone; a read error is likely, and the protein shown is this translation. This rearrangement joins TRDV2 to TRDJ1; a weak D match, TRDD3 (6 bases). TCRdb does not report a J gene; here it was assigned by matching the DNA to germline references. Germline-derived CDR1 and CDR2 are GEAIGNYY and EKD. The CDR3 contains 15 residues. V was trimmed by 3 bases and J by 0 bases, leaving 13 bases between them. The CDR3 coding sequence is TGTGCCTGTGACGCCGTGGGGGGTTACACCGATAAACTCATCTTT. Encoded protein: CACDAVGGYTDKLIF.

This clone was seen a few times. The likely explanation is a read error, given a far larger clone one base away. Other DNA sequences in the same sample also yield this CDR3. The chain combines TRDV1 with TRDJ1; D gene unclear. Assignment of the J gene here rests on matching the DNA to germline, because TCRdb gives none. The V end lost 9 bases, the J end lost 6 bases, and 14 bases lay between the germline ends. This CDR3 contains 12 residues. Looked up from germline, CDR1 is TSWWSYY and CDR2 is QGS. CDR3 DNA: TGTGCTCTCGGTGTACTTAGGCATAAACTCATCTTT. The encoded protein is CALGVLRHKLIF.

Concerning this clone itself: TCRdb pairs this DNA with a much larger clone's protein that differs at residue 9, likely a read error; the protein shown was translated from the DNA. The chain is built from TRDV2 and TRDJ1; 8 bases agree with TRDD3. TCRdb leaves out the J gene; it was filled in here by matching the DNA to germline. This CDR3 region has 18 residues. V shed 3 bases and J 7 bases; nucleotides not matched to a gene: 21. From germline, CDR1 is GEAIGNYY and CDR2 EKD. CDR3 in amino acids: CACDPLLQEAGGPVKLIF. CDR3 bases: TGTGCCTGTGACCCCCTACTACAAGAGGCTGGGGGACCCGTTAAACTCATCTTT.

With regard to this clone: This likely stems from a read error, as it lies one base from a far larger clone. The sample has other DNA sequences that encode this CDR3 too. The chain uses TRDV2 and TRDJ1; possibly TRDD3 for D (5 bases). Assignment of the J gene here rests on matching the DNA to germline, because TCRdb gives none. Trimming took 0 bases from V and 2 from J, leaving 12 bases between them. The CDR3 is made up of 15 amino acids. The germline gives CDR1 GEAIGNYY, CDR2 EKD. The CDR3 nucleotides read TGTGCCTGTGACACCGGCGGGATGGGTACCGATAAACTCATCTTT. Residues: CACDTGGMGTDKLIF.

For this clone: This DNA's translation differs at residue 5 from TCRdb's protein, which comes from a much larger clone; a read error is likely, and the protein shown is translated from the DNA. This chain links TRDV2 with TRDJ1; D remains ambiguous. TCRdb records no J gene; here it was assigned by comparing the DNA to germline. Germline CDR1 reads GEAIGNYY; CDR2 reads EKD. The CDR3 consists of 12 residues. V shed 7 bases and J shed 2 bases, with 10 bases lying between them. As DNA, the CDR3 is TGTGCCTGCCGGGCACGGACCGATAAACTCATCTTT. This encodes CACRARTDKLIF.

Concerning this clone itself: This DNA's translation differs at residue 13 from TCRdb's protein, which comes from a much larger clone; a read error is likely, and the protein shown is translated from the DNA. V gene TRDV1 combines with J gene TRDJ1; the D call may be TRDD2 or TRDD3 (5 bases each). TCRdb records no J gene; here it was assigned by comparing the DNA to germline. CDR1 is TSWWSYY, CDR2 QGS, per germline. The CDR3 is 19 amino acids. V lost 1 base and J 1 base, leaving 22 bases between the germline ends. CDR3 loop: CALGERFLATGTRTDKLIF. In DNA, the CDR3 is TGTGCTCTTGGGGAACGGTTCCTGGCGACGGGGACCCGCACCGATAAACTCATCTTT.

Notes on this clone: The mismatch at residue 16 between this DNA's translation and the TCRdb protein of a much larger clone likely reflects a read error; the protein shown is translated from the DNA. The chain links TRDV1 to TRDJ1, with D perhaps matching TRDD3 (6 bases). Here the J gene was assigned by germline matching of the DNA, as TCRdb has none. The CDR3 is made up of 19 amino acids. CDR1 TSWWSYY and CDR2 QGS come from the germline V gene. The CDR3 spells CALGEARRGWGAAPDELIF. CDR3 DNA sequence: TGTGCTCTTGGGGAAGCTCGGCGGGGATGGGGGGCGGCACCCGATGAACTCATCTTT.

This clone occurred many times. This chain uses TRDV1 with TRDJ1, with D possibly TRDD3 on 5 matching bases. The CDR3 sequence is 16 residues long. V was clipped by 2 bases and J by 1 base, with 14 bases between them. Germline V gene lookup returns CDR1 TSWWSYY and CDR2 QGS. The CDR3 sequence: CALGERDRLRTDKLIF. As DNA, the CDR3 is TGTGCTCTTGGGGAAAGGGATCGGCTCCGCACCGATAAACTCATCTTT.

On this clone: TCRdb lists the protein of a much larger clone for this DNA, which differs at residue 16, so this is likely a read error; the protein given here is translated from the DNA itself. The V gene call reads TRDV2; no J gene was called; the table assigns TRDD3, which was not confirmed against the DNA. Per germline, CDR1 GEAIGNYY and CDR2 EKD. The CDR3 runs 18 residues. CDR3: CACDPLGDTTMNTDKPIF. The CDR3 region has the DNA TGTGCCTGTGACCCCTTGGGGGATACAACTATGAACACCGATAAACCCATCTTT.

As for this clone: A single base is all that separates this from a far larger clone, so a read error is likely. This sample also contains other DNA sequences that code for the same CDR3. The rearrangement joins TRDV1 to TRDJ1; 9 bases align to TRDD3. Matching the DNA to germline supplied the J gene, which TCRdb does not give. The germline CDR1 and CDR2 sequences are TSWWSYY and QGS. The V gene end was trimmed by 2 bases and the J gene end by 4 bases; junction bases not matched to a gene: 26. The CDR3 is 22 residues long. CDR3 nucleotides: TGTGCTCTTGGGGAATTTCTACGGGGATCTGTACTAGGGGATACGCGTGGCGATAAACTCATCTTT. Its translation: CALGEFLRGSVLGDTRGDKLIF.

This clone has more than one count but fewer than ten. This likely reflects a read error, since a far larger clone is one base away. The same CDR3 is also encoded by other DNA sequences in this sample. This rearrangement joins TRDV1 to TRDJ1; TRDD3 aligns across 13 bases. As TCRdb names no J gene, one was assigned here on the basis of a DNA match to germline. CDR1 is TSWWSYY, CDR2 QGS, per germline. The CDR3 runs 19 residues. CDR3 region: CALGEIRYWGIRPTDKLIF. The CDR3 nucleotides read TGTGCTCTGGGGGAAATCCGGTACTGGGGGATACGGCCTACCGATAAACTCATCTTT.

This clone was picked up a small number of times. The protein that TCRdb holds for this DNA derives from a much larger clone and differs from the translated DNA at residue 13, which likely indicates a read error; the protein shown here is translated from the DNA. TRDV2 is the V gene, and the J gene was not called. Germline loops: CDR1 GEAIGNYY, CDR2 EKD. The CDR3 is 15 amino acids. CDR3 in DNA: TGTGCCTGTGACACCGTAGTACCAGACACCGATAAACACATCTTT. Its translation: CACDTVVPDTDKHIF.

Note on this clone: The translation of this DNA and the TCRdb protein of a much larger clone differ at residue 21, probably owing to a read error; the protein shown here is translated from the DNA. This chain links TRDV1 with TRDJ1; a possible D gene is TRDD3 (10 bases). The CDR3 extends over 29 amino acids. V was trimmed by 4 bases and J by 1 base, leaving 55 bases between them. Germline CDR1 is TSWWSYY and CDR2 is QGS. CDR3 loop: CALGAAALNLPTLLTGGFRRKPSTDKLIF. In DNA form, the CDR3 reads TGTGCTCTTGGGGCGGCCGCTTTAAACCTTCCTACTCTTCTGACTGGGGGATTCCGAAGAAAACCCAGCACCGATAAACTCATCTTT.

Worth noting for this clone: The protein TCRdb lists belongs to a much larger clone and differs from this DNA's translation at residue 15, which points to a read error; the protein shown is made from the DNA. For the V gene the call is TRDV2; the J gene has no call; TRDD3 was called by the table and not checked on the DNA. Germline values: CDR1 GEAIGNYY, CDR2 EKD. The CDR3 runs to 17 residues. The CDR3 loop is CACDTVSSGGYTDKPIF. CDR3 DNA sequence: TGTGCCTGTGACACCGTGTCGTCCGGGGGCTACACCGATAAACCCATCTTT.

The table lists this clone with many counts. A far more abundant clone sits one base away, making this likely a read error. V is TRDV2 and J is TRDJ1; possible D gene TRDD3, 6 bases. This CDR3 comprises 14 residues. The V end lost 5 bases, the J end lost 5 bases, and 17 bases lay between the germline ends. Germline V gene data show CDR1 as GEAIGNYY and CDR2 as EKD. CDR3 region: CACGAVDTRDKLIF. CDR3 bases: TGTGCCTGTGGCGCCGTAGATACGCGAGATAAACTCATCTTT.

Points on this clone: A far larger clone differs by one base, so this is likely a read error. The same CDR3 can be traced to other DNA sequences in this sample. The chain employs TRDV1 and TRDJ1; 8 bases are shared with TRDD2. The CDR3 has 18 amino acids. V lost 5 bases and J lost 11; bases outside the gene matches: 25. Germline V lookup: CDR1 TSWWSYY, CDR2 QGS. The CDR3 reads CALGYLPRDKGYWGKLIF. The CDR3 DNA follows: TGTGCTCTTGGGTACCTTCCTAGGGATAAGGGGTATTGGGGCAAGCTCATCTTT.

On this clone itself: A far larger clone is one base from this, pointing to a likely read error. The sample holds other DNA sequences that translate to the same CDR3. For the CDR3, the DNA is TGTGCTCTTGGGGAGCTATCAATCCCGGCACCAGTGCTGGGGGGCCCCACCGATAAACTCATCTTT. Translation: CALGELSIPAPVLGGPTDKLIF. This sequence joins TRDV1 and TRDJ1; the match to TRDD3 covers 7 bases. Here the J gene was assigned by germline matching of the DNA, as TCRdb has none. This CDR3 spans 22 amino acids. Germline V gives CDR1 TSWWSYY, CDR2 QGS. V shed 3 bases and J 1 base; nucleotides not matched to a gene: 26.

Comments on this clone: The protein TCRdb lists belongs to a much larger clone and differs from this DNA's translation at residue 5, which points to a read error; the protein shown is made from the DNA. The chain combines TRDV2 with TRDJ1, with D maybe TRDD3 (7 bases). Here the J gene came from matching the DNA to germline, since TCRdb omits it. The CDR3 extends over 24 amino acids. Germline-derived CDR1 and CDR2 are GEAIGNYY and EKD. The ends were cut back, 3 bases at V and 0 bases at J, with 40 bases in the middle. In nucleotides, the CDR3 is TGTGCCTGTGACGCCGGATTGGCGAGTCCTACTATAGCTGGGGGCCCTCGGAACACCGATAAACTCATCTTT. Protein product: CACDAGLASPTIAGGPRNTDKLIF.

As for this clone: A far larger clone differs by one base, so this is likely a read error. The sample contains more than one DNA sequence encoding this CDR3. The chain links TRDV2 to TRDJ1; 9 nucleotides line up with TRDD3. The J gene, not given by TCRdb, was assigned here from a germline match of the nucleotide sequence. Germline V gene lookup returns CDR1 GEAIGNYY and CDR2 EKD. V lost 0 bases to trimming and J lost 0 bases; unmatched junction nucleotides: 13. The CDR3 totals 19 residues. CDR3 DNA sequence: TGTGCCTGTGACACCGTTGGTACTGGGGGACCAAAATACACCGATAAACTCATCTTT. Amino acids: CACDTVGTGGPKYTDKLIF.

This clone was seen only a few times. The protein TCRdb gives is from a much larger clone and does not agree with this DNA's translation at residue 3, likely a read error; the protein shown here comes from the DNA. The V call is TRDV1, the J call TRDJ1, with D possibly being TRDD2 (8 bases). TCRdb supplies no J gene; here it was assigned by aligning the nucleotide sequence to germline. Per germline, CDR1 TSWWSYY and CDR2 QGS. The CDR3 is made up of 22 amino acids. The CDR3 reads CAPGDNRSLFLRLGSYTDKLIF. The CDR3 nucleotides are TGTGCTCCTGGGGATAATCGCTCCCTCTTCCTACGACTTGGTTCCTACACCGATAAACTCATCTTT.